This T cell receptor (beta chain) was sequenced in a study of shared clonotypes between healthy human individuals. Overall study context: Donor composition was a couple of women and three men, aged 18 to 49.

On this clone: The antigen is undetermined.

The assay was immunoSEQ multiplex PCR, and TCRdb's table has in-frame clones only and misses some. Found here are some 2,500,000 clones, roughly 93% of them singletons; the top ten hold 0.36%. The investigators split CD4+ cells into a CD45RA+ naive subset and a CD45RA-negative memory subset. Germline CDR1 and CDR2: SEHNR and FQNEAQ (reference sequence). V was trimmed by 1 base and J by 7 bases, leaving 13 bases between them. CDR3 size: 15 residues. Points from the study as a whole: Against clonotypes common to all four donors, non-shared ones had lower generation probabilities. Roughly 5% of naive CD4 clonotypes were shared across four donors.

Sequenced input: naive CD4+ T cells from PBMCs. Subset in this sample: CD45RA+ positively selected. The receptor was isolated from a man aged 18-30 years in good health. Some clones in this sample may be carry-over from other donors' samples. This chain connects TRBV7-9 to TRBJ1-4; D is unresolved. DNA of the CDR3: TGTGCCAGCAGCTTAGGTTCCCCCCCGGGTGAAAAACTGTTTTTT. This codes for CASSLGSPPGEKLFF.